This TCR beta chain was captured in a study of Graves' ophthalmopathy and Graves' hyperthyroidism. The overall study: No progression to ophthalmopathy over 18 months defined stable hyperthyroidism. Whole-study results and caveats: The model forecast ophthalmopathy progression, reaching over 70% sensitivity and less than 75% specificity.

Each hyperthyroidism patient was newly diagnosed, with under 2 months' duration, and aged 18 to 65. As concerns this clonotype: The antigen is not known.

Amplification from RNA transcripts yielded the TCR beta CDR3 regions. Second-round multiplex PCR came after a first-round RT-PCR that employed HTBI primers. MiXCR was run by TCRdb on the multiplex PCR reads, yielding one entry per CDR3 protein. The table has around 1,000,000 distinct CDR3 sequences, less than 45% seen once. The V and J ends lost 7 bases and 4 bases respectively, with 10 bases between them. The CDR3 is made up of 12 amino acids. Germline V gives CDR1 SQVTM, CDR2 ANQGSEA. This TCR was sampled from an adult man with Graves' hyperthyroidism. Input material: peripheral blood or thyroid tissue (not recorded which). The chain is built from TRBV29-1 and TRBJ2-2; possibly TRBD2 for D (5 bases). CDR3 nucleotides: TGCAGCGAGACGCGGGTCACCGGGGAGCTGTTTTTT. It codes for CSETRVTGELFF.